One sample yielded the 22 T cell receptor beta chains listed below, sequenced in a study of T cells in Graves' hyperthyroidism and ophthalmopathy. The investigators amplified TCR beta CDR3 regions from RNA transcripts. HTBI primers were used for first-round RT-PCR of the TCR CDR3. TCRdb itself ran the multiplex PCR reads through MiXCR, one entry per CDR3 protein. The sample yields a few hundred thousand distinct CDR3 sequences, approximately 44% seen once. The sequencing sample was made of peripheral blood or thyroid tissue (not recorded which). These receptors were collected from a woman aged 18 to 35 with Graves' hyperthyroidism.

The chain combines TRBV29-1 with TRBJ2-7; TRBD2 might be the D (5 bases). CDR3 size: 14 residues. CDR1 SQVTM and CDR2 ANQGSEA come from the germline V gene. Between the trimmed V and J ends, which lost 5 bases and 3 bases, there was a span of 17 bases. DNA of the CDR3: TGCAGCGTTAGCCCCAGCGGAGAATTCTACGAGCAGTACTTC. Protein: CSVSPSGEFYEQYF.

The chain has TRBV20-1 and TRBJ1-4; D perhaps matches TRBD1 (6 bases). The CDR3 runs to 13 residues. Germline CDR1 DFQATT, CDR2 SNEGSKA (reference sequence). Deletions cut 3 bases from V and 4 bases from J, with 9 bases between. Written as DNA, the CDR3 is TGCAGTGCTAGCCAGGGGAGTAATGAAAAACTGTTTTTT. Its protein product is CSASQGSNEKLFF.

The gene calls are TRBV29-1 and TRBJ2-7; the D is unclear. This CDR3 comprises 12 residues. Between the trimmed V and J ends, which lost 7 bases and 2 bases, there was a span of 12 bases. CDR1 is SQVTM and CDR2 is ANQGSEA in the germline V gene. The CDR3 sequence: CSGGGTTYEQYF. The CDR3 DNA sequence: TGCAGCGGTGGCGGAACTACCTACGAGCAGTACTTC.

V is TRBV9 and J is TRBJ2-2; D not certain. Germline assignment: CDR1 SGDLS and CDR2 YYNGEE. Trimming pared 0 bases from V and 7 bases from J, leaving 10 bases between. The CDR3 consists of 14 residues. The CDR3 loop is CASSVVMEGGELFF. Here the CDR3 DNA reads TGTGCCAGCAGCGTAGTAATGGAAGGCGGGGAGCTGTTTTTT.

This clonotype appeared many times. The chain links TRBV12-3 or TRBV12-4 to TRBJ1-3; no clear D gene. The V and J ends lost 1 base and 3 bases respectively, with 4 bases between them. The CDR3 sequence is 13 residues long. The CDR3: CASSLEVGNTIYF. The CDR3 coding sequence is TGTGCCAGCAGTTTAGAAGTTGGAAACACCATATATTTT.

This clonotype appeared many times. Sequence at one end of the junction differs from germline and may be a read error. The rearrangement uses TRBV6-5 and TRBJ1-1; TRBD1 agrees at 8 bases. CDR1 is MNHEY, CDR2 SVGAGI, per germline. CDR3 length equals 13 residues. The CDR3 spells CASSGQGNTEAFF. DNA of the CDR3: TGCGCCAGCAGTGGACAGGGGAACACTGAAGCTTTCTTT.

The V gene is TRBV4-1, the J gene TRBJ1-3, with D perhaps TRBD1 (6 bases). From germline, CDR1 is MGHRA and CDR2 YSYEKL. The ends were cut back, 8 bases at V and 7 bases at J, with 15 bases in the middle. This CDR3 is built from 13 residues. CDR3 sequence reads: CASGNRAKNTIYF. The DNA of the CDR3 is TGCGCCAGCGGAAACAGGGCCAAGAACACCATATATTTT.

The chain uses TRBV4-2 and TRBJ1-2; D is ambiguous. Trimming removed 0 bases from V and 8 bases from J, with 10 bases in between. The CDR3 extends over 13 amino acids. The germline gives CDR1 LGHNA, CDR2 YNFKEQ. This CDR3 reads CASSQEVAGGYTF. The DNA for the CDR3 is TGTGCCAGCAGCCAAGAGGTAGCGGGAGGCTACACCTTC.

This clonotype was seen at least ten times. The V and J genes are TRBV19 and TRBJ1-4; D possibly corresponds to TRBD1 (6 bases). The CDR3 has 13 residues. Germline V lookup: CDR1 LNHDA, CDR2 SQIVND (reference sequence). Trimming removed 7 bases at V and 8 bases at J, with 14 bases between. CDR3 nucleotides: TGTGCCAGTAAAAACAGGGATGCGGAAAAACTGTTTTTT. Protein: CASKNRDAEKLFF.

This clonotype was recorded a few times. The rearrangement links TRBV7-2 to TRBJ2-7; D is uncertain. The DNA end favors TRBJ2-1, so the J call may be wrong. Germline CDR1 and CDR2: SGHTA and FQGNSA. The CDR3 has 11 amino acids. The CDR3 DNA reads TGTGCCAGCAGCGCCCCAACGGAGCAGTTCTTC. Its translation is CASSAPTEQFF.

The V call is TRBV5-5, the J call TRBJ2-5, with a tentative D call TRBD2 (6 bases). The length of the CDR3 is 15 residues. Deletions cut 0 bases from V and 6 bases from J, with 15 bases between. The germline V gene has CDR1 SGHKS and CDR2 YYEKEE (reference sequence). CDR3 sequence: CASSLALRGRKTQYF. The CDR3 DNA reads TGTGCCAGCAGCTTGGCTCTGCGGGGCAGGAAGACCCAGTACTTC.

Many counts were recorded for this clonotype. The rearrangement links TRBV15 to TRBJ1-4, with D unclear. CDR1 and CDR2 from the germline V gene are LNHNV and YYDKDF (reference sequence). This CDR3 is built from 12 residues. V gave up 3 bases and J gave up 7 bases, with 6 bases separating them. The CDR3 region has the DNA TGTGCCACCAGCAGGTTCGGTGAAAAACTGTTTTTT. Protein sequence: CATSRFGEKLFF.

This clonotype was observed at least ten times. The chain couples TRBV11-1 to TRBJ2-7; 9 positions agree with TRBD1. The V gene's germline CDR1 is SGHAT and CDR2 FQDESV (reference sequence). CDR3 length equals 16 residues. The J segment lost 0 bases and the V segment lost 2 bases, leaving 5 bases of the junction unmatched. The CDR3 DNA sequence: TGTGCCAGCAGCTTAACAGGGGGCCGGGGCTCCTACGAGCAGTACTTC. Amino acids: CASSLTGGRGSYEQYF.

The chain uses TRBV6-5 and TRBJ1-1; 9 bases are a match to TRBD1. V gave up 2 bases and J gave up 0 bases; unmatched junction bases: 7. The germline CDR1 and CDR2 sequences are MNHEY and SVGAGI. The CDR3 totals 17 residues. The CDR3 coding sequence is TGTGCCAGCAGTTACGGGACAGGGTCCCTTATGAACACTGAAGCTTTCTTT. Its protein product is CASSYGTGSLMNTEAFF.

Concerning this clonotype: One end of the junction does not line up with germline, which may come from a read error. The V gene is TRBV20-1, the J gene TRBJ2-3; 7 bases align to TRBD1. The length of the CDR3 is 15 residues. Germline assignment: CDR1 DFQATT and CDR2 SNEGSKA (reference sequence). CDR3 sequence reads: CSVRGQAGRTDTQYF. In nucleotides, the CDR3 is TGCAGTGTTAGAGGACAGGCTGGCCGCACAGATACGCAGTATTTT.

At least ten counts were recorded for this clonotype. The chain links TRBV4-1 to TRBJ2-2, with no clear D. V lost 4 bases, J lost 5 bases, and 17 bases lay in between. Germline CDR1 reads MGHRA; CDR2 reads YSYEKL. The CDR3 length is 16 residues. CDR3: CASSRAALGHTGELFF. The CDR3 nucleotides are TGCGCCAGCAGCCGTGCGGCGTTAGGCCATACCGGGGAGCTGTTTTTT.

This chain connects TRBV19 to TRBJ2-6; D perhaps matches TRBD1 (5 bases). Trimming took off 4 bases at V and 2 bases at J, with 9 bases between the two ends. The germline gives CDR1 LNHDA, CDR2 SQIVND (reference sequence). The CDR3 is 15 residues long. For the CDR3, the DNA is TGTGCCAGTAGTACTGGGGCTGCTGGGGCCAACGTCCTGACTTTC. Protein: CASSTGAAGANVLTF.

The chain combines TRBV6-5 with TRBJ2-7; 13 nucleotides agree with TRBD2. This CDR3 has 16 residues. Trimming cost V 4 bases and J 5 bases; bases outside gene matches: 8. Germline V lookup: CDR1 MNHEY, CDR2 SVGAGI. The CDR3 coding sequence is TGTGCCAGCAGTTCCGAGGGACTAGCGGGAAAACACGAGCAGTACTTC. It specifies CASSSEGLAGKHEQYF.

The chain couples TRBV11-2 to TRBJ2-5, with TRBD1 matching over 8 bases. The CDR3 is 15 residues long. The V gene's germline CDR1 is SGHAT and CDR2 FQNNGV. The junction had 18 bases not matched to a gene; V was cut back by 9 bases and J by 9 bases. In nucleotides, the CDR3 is TGTGCCAGTAGTATAGAAGGGACAGGAGTGGAGCCCCAGTACTTC. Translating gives CASSIEGTGVEPQYF. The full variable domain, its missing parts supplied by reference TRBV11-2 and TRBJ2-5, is EAGVAQSPRYKIIEKRQSVAFWCNPISGHATLYWYQQILGQGPKLLIQFQNNGVVDDSQLPKDRFSAERLKGVDSTLKIQPAKLEDSAVYLCASSIEGTGVEPQYFGPGTRLLVL.

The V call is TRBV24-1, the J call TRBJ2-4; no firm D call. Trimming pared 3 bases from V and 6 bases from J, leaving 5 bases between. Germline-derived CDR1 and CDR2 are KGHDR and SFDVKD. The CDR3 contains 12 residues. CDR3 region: CATSDIANIQYF. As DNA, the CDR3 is TGTGCCACCAGTGATATAGCAAACATTCAGTACTTC.

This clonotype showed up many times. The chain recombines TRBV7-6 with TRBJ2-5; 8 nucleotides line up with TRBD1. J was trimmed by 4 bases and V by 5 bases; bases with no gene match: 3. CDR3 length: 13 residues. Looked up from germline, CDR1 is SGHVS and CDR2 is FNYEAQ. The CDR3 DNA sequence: TGTGCCAGCAGCGAACAGGGGGGAGAGACCCAGTACTTC. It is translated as CASSEQGGETQYF.

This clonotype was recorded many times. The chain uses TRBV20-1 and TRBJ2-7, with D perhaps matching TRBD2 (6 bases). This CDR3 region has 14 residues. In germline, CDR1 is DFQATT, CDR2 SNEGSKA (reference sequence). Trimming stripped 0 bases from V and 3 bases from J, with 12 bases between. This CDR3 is CSARDIAVRYEQYF. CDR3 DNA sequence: TGCAGTGCTAGAGATATAGCGGTCCGCTACGAGCAGTACTTC.